The rows below give T cell receptor beta chains drawn from one sample of a study of T cells in Graves' hyperthyroidism and ophthalmopathy. TCRdb re-called the multiplex PCR reads with MiXCR, one entry per CDR3 protein. The data show hundreds of thousands of distinct CDR3 sequences, around 24% seen once. Material: blood. The receptor source for this set is a woman aged 25 to 45 with Graves' ophthalmopathy. The CDR3 runs from the conserved cysteine through the conserved F or W. The order of the fields is V gene, J gene, D gene, clone size, CDR3 protein, CDR3 DNA. D genes are given only for firm matches. The listing skips clone size in some rows; elsewhere it reads once, few, many or a size class.

>TRBV5-1|TRBJ1-1|.|many
CASSSGAVGGTEAFF
TGCGCCAGCAGCTCGGGCGCGGTAGGCGGCACTGAAGCTTTCTTT
>TRBV6-1|TRBJ1-1|.|.
CASTPSGVLGTEAFF
TGTGCCAGCACTCCGTCGGGTGTCCTGGGGACTGAAGCTTTCTTT
>TRBV6-1|TRBJ2-2|.|many
CASTLLRGRGTGELFF
TGTGCCAGCACCCTACTACGGGGCCGTGGCACCGGGGAGCTGTTTTTT
>TRBV12-3/TRBV12-4|TRBJ2-7|TRBD1|many
CASTRQGLQEQYF
TGTGCCAGCACCAGACAGGGCCTACAGGAGCAGTACTTC
>TRBV20-1|TRBJ2-5|.|.
CSASRDLQETQYF
TGCAGTGCCAGCCGGGACTTACAAGAGACCCAGTACTTC
>TRBV3-1|TRBJ1-2|TRBD1|.
CASSLGTGVFGGGYTF
TGTGCCAGCAGCCTCGGGACAGGGGTTTTCGGCGGTGGCTACACCTTC
>TRBV6-2/TRBV6-3|TRBJ1-5|.|many
CASRDRQEQPQHF
TGTGCCAGCAGAGATCGACAGGAGCAGCCCCAGCATTTT
>TRBV12-3/TRBV12-4|TRBJ2-7|.|.
CASSLNGRGYEQYF
TGTGCCAGCAGTTTAAACGGGAGAGGCTACGAGCAGTACTTC
>TRBV20-1|TRBJ2-5|.|many
CSARALGAYQETQYF
TGCAGTGCTAGGGCCCTCGGGGCATACCAAGAGACCCAGTACTTC
>TRBV9|TRBJ1-1|.|many
CASRPSGETEAFF
TGTGCCAGCAGGCCCTCGGGGGAGACTGAAGCTTTCTTT
>TRBV5-4|TRBJ2-7|TRBD2|many
CASSTGTSKTYEQYF
TGTGCCAGCAGCACCGGGACTAGTAAAACCTACGAGCAGTACTTC
>TRBV5-5|TRBJ2-7|TRBD2|.
CASRSGLADYEQYF
TGTGCCAGCAGGTCGGGACTAGCGGACTACGAGCAGTACTTC
>TRBV20-1|TRBJ1-5|.|.
CSASHYSNQPQHF
TGCAGTGCTAGCCATTATAGCAATCAGCCCCAGCATTTT
>TRBV27|TRBJ1-1|.|many
CASSSISNTEAFF
TGTGCCAGCAGTTCCATTTCGAACACTGAAGCTTTCTTT
>TRBV7-8|TRBJ1-3|.|many
CASSPRTDRNTIYF
TGTGCCAGCAGCCCCCGGACAGACAGAAACACCATATATTTT
>TRBV15|TRBJ2-7|TRBD1|many
CAASSTGVVYEQYF
TGTGCCGCCAGTTCGACAGGGGTCGTCTACGAGCAGTACTTC
>TRBV12-3/TRBV12-4|TRBJ2-7|TRBD1|many
CASSTTGTGAYEQYF
TGTGCCAGCAGTACCACCGGGACAGGGGCCTACGAGCAGTACTTC
>TRBV6-1|TRBJ1-6|TRBD1|few
CASSGTGDSSPLHF
TGTGCCAGCAGTGGGACAGGGGACAGTTCACCCCTCCACTTT
>TRBV15|TRBJ1-6|.|.
CATSRGPGDIWDNSPLHF
TGTGCCACCAGCAGAGGACCGGGCGATATCTGGGATAATTCACCCCTCCACTTT
>TRBV5-1|TRBJ2-4|.|many
CASSLGSWDIQYF
TGCGCCAGCAGCCTCGGGAGTTGGGACATTCAGTACTTC
>TRBV29-1|TRBJ1-1|.|.
CSVVLGVTEAFF
TGCAGCGTTGTTCTGGGGGTCACTGAAGCTTTCTTT
>TRBV6-5|TRBJ2-7|TRBD1|.
CASSYSGQHSYEQYF
TGTGCCAGCAGTTACTCGGGACAGCACTCCTACGAGCAGTACTTC
>TRBV6-7|TRBJ2-7|.|once
CASPDPARPYEQYF
TGTGCCAGCCCGGACCCGGCCAGACCCTACGAGCAGTACTTC
>TRBV6-5|TRBJ1-5|.|many
CASSTGSNQPQHF
TGTGCCAGCAGTACAGGGAGCAATCAGCCCCAGCATTTT
>TRBV6-5|TRBJ1-2|.|.
CASSTRQDYGYTF
TGTGCCAGCAGTACTCGACAGGACTATGGCTACACCTTC
>TRBV27|TRBJ1-1|.|many
CASSFVGHFAEAFF
TGTGCCAGCAGTTTCGTCGGCCACTTCGCTGAAGCTTTCTTT
>TRBV4-1|TRBJ1-1|TRBD1|.
CASSQVPRRAGGRGTEAFF
TGCGCCAGCAGCCAAGTCCCAAGGCGGGCAGGGGGCCGGGGCACTGAAGCTTTCTTT
>TRBV20-1|TRBJ1-3|.|many
CSARDHGRGNTIYF
TGCAGTGCTAGAGATCATGGCAGAGGAAACACCATATATTTT
>TRBV5-1|TRBJ2-2|TRBD2|.
CASSLAGGRTNTGELFF
TGCGCCAGCAGCTTGGCTGGCGGGAGGACAAACACCGGGGAGCTGTTTTTT
>TRBV6-5|TRBJ2-5|TRBD2|.
CASSYSGTSGAKRETQYF
TGTGCCAGCAGTTACTCGGGGACTAGCGGGGCGAAACGAGAGACCCAGTACTTC
>TRBV28|TRBJ1-3|.|many
CASSLRPQNTIYF
TGTGCCAGCAGTTTGCGCCCACAGAACACCATATATTTT
>TRBV12-3/TRBV12-4|TRBJ2-7|TRBD2|.
CASSPGLVWYEQYF
TGTGCCAGCAGCCCGGGACTAGTTTGGTACGAGCAGTACTTC
>TRBV7-6|TRBJ2-5|.|many
CASSSQWVRSYQETQYF
TGTGCCAGCAGCTCACAATGGGTCCGGTCGTACCAAGAGACCCAGTACTTC
>TRBV6-1|TRBJ1-5|.|.
CASSEYSGAHNQPQHF
TGTGCCAGCAGTGAGTATTCGGGAGCTCATAATCAGCCCCAGCATTTT
>TRBV15|TRBJ2-3|.|many
CATSRDPGNADTQYF
TGTGCCACCAGCAGAGATCCAGGGAACGCAGATACGCAGTATTTT
>TRBV20-1|TRBJ2-5|TRBD1|few
CSANDRGQETQYF
TGCAGTGCTAACGACAGGGGGCAGGAGACCCAGTACTTC
>TRBV7-7|TRBJ2-5|TRBD1|.
CASSLGDRDQETQYF
TGTGCTAGCAGCTTAGGTGACAGGGACCAAGAGACCCAGTACTTC
>TRBV13|TRBJ2-7|TRBD1|many
CASSLRDRVYEQYF
TGTGCCAGCAGCCTCCGGGACAGGGTCTACGAGCAGTACTTC
>TRBV24-1|TRBJ2-2|.|many
CATSDLLGGNTGELFF
TGTGCCACCAGTGATTTGTTAGGAGGGAACACCGGGGAGCTGTTTTTT
>TRBV3-1|TRBJ2-7|TRBD1|many
CASSQRAGGPYEQYF
TGTGCCAGCAGCCAAAGGGCAGGGGGTCCCTACGAGCAGTACTTC
>TRBV28|TRBJ1-5|.|many
CASSPRAYNQPQHF
TGTGCCAGCAGTCCCCGGGCCTACAATCAGCCCCAGCATTTT
>TRBV3-1|TRBJ1-1|TRBD1|.
CASSRSPGQENTEAFF
TGTGCCAGCAGCCGCTCCCCGGGACAGGAAAACACTGAAGCTTTCTTT
>TRBV28|TRBJ2-5|.|many
CASSFIRGQTVSQETQYF
TGTGCCAGCAGTTTCATCCGGGGTCAGACTGTCTCCCAAGAGACCCAGTACTTC